Sequencing of this T cell receptor (beta chain) was carried out in a study of read filtering for tumor transcriptome and immune sequencing. The CDR3 has 12 amino acids. V lost 3 bases and J 6 bases, leaving 9 bases between the germline ends. The germline gives CDR1 DFQATT, CDR2 SNEGSKA (reference sequence). Molecular barcoded adaptors covering alpha/delta and beta/gamma chains were used on 400 to 450 ng RNA. TCRdb re-derived calls from the reads in MiXCR, one entry per CDR3 protein. The sample lists about 57,000 distinct CDR3 sequences, 20% to 25% occurring once. This clonotype was seen at least ten times.

The rearrangement links TRBV20-1 to TRBJ2-4, with D tentatively TRBD2 (5 bases). Material: a population of CD138-negative cells sorted from bone marrow. This receptor was identified in a donor aged 40 or over with multiple myeloma. CDR3 bases: TGCAGTGCTAGCCCCGGGGTAAACATTCAGTACTTC. Translation: CSASPGVNIQYF.